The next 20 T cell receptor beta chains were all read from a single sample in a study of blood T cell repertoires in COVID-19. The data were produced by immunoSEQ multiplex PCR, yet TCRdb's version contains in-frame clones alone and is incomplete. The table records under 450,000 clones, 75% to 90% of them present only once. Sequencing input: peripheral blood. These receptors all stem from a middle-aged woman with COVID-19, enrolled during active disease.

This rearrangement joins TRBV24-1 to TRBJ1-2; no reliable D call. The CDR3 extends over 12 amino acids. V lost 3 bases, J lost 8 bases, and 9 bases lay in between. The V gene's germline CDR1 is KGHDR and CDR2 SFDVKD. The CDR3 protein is CATSDDTWGYTF. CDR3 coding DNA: TGTGCCACCAGTGATGACACGTGGGGCTACACCTTC.

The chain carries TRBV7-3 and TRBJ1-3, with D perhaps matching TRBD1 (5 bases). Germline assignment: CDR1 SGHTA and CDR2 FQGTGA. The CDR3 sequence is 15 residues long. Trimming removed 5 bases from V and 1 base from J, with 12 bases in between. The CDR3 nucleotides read TGTGCCAGCAGCCCCACCGACAGTTCTGGAAACACCATATATTTT. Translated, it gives CASSPTDSSGNTIYF.

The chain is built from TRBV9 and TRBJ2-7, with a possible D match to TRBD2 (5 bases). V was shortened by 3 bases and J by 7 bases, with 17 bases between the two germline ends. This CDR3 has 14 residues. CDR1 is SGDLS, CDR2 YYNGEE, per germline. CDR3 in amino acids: CASSAEVPGYEQYF. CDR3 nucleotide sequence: TGTGCCAGCAGCGCCGAGGTCCCGGGGTATGAGCAGTACTTC.

The CDR3 reads CSVEVTGPYEQYF. The CDR3 nucleotides are TGCAGCGTTGAGGTTACAGGGCCCTACGAGCAGTACTTC. The chain uses TRBV29-1 and TRBJ2-7, with D perhaps TRBD1 (6 bases). V shed 3 bases and J shed 2 bases, with 11 bases lying between them. The CDR3 totals 13 residues. CDR1 and CDR2 (germline): SQVTM, ANQGSEA.

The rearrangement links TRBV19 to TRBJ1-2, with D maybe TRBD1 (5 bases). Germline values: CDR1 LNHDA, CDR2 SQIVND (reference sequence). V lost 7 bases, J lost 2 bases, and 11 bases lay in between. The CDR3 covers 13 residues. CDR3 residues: CASTLRENYGYTF. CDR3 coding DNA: TGTGCCAGTACCCTCAGGGAAAACTATGGCTACACCTTC. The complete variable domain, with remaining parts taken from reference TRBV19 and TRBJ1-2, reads DGGITQSPKYLFRKEGQNVTLSCEQNLNHDAMYWYRQDPGQGLRLIYYSQIVNDFQKGDIAEGYSVSREKKESFPLTVTSAQKNPTAFYLCASTLRENYGYTFGSGTRLTVV.

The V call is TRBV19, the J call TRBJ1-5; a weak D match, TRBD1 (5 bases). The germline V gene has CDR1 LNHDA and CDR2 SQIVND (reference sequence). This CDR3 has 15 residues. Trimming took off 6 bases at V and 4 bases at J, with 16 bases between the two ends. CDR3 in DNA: TGTGCCAGTAGCCCCTGGGGGGATCATAATCAGCCCCAGCATTTT. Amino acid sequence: CASSPWGDHNQPQHF.

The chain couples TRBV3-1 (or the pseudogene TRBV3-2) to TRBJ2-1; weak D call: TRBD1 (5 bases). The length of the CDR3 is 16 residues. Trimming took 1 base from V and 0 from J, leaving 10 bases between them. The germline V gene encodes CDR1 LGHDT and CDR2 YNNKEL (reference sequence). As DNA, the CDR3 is TGTGCCAGCAGCCAAGTCAGGGTTCTCTCCTACAATGAGCAGTTCTTC. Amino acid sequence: CASSQVRVLSYNEQFF.

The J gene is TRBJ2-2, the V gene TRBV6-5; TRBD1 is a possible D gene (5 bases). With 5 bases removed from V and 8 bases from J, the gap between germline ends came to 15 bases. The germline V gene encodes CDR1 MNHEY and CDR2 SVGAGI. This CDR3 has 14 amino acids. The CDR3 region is CASSPGHYDGELFF. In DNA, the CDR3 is TGTGCCAGCAGTCCCGGACACTACGATGGGGAGCTGTTTTTT.

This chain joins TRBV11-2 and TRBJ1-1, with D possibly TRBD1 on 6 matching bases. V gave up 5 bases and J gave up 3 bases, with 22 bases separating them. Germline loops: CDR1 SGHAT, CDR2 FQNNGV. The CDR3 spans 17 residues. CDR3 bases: TGTGCCAGCAGCGCACAAATCAAAACAGGGCGTGACACTGAAGCTTTCTTT. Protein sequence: CASSAQIKTGRDTEAFF.

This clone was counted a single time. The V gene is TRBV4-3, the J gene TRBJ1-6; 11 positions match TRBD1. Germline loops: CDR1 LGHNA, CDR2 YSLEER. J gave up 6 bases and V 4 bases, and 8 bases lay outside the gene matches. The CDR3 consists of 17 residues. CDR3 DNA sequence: TGCGCCAGCAGCCCCGAACAGGGGACAGGGGGTAATTCACCCCTCCACTTT. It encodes CASSPEQGTGGNSPLHF.

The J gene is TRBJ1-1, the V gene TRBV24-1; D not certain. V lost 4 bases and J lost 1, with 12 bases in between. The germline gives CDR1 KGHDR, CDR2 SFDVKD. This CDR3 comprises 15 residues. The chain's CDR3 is CATSDSRRGNTEAFF. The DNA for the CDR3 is TGTGCCACCAGTGACTCACGACGGGGGAACACTGAAGCTTTCTTT.

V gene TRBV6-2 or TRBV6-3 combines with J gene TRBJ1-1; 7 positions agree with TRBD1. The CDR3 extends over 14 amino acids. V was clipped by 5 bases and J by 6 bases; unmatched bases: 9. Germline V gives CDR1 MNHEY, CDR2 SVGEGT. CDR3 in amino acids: CASSLQRGPAEAFF. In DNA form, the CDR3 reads TGTGCCAGCAGTCTCCAGAGGGGGCCGGCTGAAGCTTTCTTT.

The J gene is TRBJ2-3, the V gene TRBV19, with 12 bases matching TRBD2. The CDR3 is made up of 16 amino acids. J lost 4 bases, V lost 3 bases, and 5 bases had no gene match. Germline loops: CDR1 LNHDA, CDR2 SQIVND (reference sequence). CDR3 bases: TGTGCCAGTAGTATTGGCCTAGCGGGGGGGGCAGATACGCAGTATTTT. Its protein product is CASSIGLAGGADTQYF. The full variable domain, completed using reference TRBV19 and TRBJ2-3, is DGGITQSPKYLFRKEGQNVTLSCEQNLNHDAMYWYRQDPGQGLRLIYYSQIVNDFQKGDIAEGYSVSREKKESFPLTVTSAQKNPTAFYLCASSIGLAGGADTQYFGPGTRLTVL.

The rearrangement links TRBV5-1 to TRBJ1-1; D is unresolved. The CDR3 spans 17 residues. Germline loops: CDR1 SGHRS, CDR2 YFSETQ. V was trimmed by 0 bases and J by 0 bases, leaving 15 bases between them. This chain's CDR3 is CASSLANWSRLNTEAFF. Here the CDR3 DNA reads TGCGCCAGCAGCTTGGCCAACTGGAGTCGGCTGAACACTGAAGCTTTCTTT.

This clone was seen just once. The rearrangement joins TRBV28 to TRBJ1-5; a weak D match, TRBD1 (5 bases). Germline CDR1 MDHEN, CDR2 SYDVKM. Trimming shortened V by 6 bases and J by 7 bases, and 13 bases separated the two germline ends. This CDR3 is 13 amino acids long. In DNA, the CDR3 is TGTGCCAGCAGCCTAGGGGATAACCAGCCCCAGCATTTT. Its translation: CASSLGDNQPQHF.

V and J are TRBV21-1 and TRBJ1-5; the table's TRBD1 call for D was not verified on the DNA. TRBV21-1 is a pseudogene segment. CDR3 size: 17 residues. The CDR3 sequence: CASSNGPGRGFCQPQHF. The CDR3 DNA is TGTGCCAGCAGCAATGGGCCAGGGCGAGGCTTTTGTCAGCCCCAGCATTTT.

This CDR3 is CASSQDGQGYSPLHF. The CDR3 nucleotides are TGCGCCAGCAGCCAAGACGGGCAGGGGTACTCACCCCTCCACTTT. The chain couples TRBV4-3 to TRBJ1-6, with a tentative D call TRBD1 (6 bases). Germline lookup yields CDR1 LGHNA and CDR2 YSLEER. V lost 0 bases, J lost 10 bases, and 13 bases lay in between. This CDR3 is 15 amino acids long.

Here the CDR3 reads CASSRGDSTGELFF. The CDR3 DNA follows: TGTGCCAGCAGCCGAGGAGATTCGACCGGGGAGCTGTTTTTT. The gene calls are TRBV7-3 and TRBJ2-2, with D unclear. Germline V gene data show CDR1 as SGHTA and CDR2 as FQGTGA. The CDR3 has 14 residues. Trimming cost V 5 bases and J 5 bases, with 12 bases left between them.

This chain's CDR3 is CASSTYPPGQGGINQPQHF. CDR3 bases: TGTGCCAGTAGCACATATCCCCCTGGACAGGGGGGGATCAATCAGCCCCAGCATTTT. The V gene is TRBV19, the J gene TRBJ1-5; 10 nucleotides line up with TRBD1. The germline V gene has CDR1 LNHDA and CDR2 SQIVND (reference sequence). J was trimmed by 3 bases and V by 6 bases; bases with no gene match: 17. This CDR3 has 19 residues.

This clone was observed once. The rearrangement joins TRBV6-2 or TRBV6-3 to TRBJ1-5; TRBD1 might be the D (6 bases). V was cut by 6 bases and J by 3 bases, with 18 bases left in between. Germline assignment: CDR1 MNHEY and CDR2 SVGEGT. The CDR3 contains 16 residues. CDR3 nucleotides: TGTGCCAGCAGCCGACCCACTACAGGGTACAATCAGCCCCAGCATTTT. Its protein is CASSRPTTGYNQPQHF.